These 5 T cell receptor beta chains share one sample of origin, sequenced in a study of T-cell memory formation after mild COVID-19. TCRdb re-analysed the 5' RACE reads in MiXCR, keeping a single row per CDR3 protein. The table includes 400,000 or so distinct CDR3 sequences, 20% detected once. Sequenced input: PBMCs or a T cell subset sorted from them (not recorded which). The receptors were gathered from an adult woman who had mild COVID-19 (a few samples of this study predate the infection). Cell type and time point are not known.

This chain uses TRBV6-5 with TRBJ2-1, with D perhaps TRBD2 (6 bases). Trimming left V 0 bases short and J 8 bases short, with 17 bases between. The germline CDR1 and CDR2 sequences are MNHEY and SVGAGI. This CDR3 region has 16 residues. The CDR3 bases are TGTGCCAGCAGTTACTCGAAGAATGGCGGGAAGGATGAGCAGTTCTTC. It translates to CASSYSKNGGKDEQFF.

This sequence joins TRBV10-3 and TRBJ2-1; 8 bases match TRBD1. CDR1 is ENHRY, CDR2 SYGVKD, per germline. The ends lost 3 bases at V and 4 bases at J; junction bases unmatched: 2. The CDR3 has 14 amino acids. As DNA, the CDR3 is TGTGCCATCAGTGAAGGACAGGGTTACAATGAGCAGTTCTTC. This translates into CAISEGQGYNEQFF.

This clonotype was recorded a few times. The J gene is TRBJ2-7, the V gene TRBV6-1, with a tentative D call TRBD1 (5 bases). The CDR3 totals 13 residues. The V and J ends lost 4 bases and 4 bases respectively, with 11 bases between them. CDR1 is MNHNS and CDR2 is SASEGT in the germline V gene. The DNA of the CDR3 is TGTGCCAGCAGTGTGGGCAGGACATACGAGCAGTACTTC. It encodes CASSVGRTYEQYF.

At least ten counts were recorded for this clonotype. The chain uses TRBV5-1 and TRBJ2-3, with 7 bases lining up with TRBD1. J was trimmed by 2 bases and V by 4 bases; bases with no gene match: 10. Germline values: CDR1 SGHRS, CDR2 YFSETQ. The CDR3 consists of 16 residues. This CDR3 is CASSAGTDLFTDTQYF. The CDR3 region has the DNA TGCGCCAGCAGCGCCGGGACAGACCTCTTCACAGATACGCAGTATTTT.

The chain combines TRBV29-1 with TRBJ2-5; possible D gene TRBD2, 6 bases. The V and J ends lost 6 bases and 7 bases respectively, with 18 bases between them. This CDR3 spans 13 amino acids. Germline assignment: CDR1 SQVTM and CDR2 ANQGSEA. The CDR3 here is CSVDPGGVGTQYF. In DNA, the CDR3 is TGCAGCGTCGATCCCGGAGGGGTTGGGACCCAGTACTTC.